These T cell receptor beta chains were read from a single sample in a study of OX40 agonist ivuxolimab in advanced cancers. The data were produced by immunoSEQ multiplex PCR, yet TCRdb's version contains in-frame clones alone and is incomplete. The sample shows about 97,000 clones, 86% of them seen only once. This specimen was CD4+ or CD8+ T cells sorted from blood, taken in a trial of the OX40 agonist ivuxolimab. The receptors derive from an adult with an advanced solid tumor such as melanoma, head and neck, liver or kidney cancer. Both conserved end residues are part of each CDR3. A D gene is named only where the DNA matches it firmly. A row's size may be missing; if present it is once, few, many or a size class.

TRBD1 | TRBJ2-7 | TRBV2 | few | CASSALGGGSNEQYF | TGTGCCAGCAGTGCATTAGGGGGCGGTTCGAACGAGCAGTACTTC
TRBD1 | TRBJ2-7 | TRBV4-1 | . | CASSQADREWSEQYF | TGCGCCAGCAGCCAAGCGGACAGGGAGTGGAGCGAGCAGTACTTC
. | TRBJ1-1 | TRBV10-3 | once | CAISLMNTEAFF | TGTGCCATCAGCCTAATGAACACTGAAGCTTTCTTT
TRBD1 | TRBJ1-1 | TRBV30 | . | CAWSRGQLNTEAFF | TGTGCCTGGAGTAGGGGGCAGCTGAACACTGAAGCTTTCTTT
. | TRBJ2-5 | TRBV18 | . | CASSDSQETQYF | TGTGCCAGCTCAGATTCTCAAGAGACCCAGTACTTC
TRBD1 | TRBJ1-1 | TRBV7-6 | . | CASSLGDRDSNEAFF | TGTGCCAGCAGCTTAGGGGACCGGGACAGTAATGAAGCTTTCTTT
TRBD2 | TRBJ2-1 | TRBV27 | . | CASSTPSGGSYNEQFF | TGTGCCAGCAGTACCCCTAGCGGGGGATCCTACAATGAGCAGTTCTTC
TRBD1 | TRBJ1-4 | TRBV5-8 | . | CASSLGQGATNEKLFF | TGTGCCAGCAGCTTGGGACAGGGCGCAACTAATGAAAAACTGTTTTTT
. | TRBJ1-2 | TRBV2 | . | CASSERGFGGYTF | TGTGCCAGCAGTGAACGGGGCTTTGGTGGCTACACCTTC
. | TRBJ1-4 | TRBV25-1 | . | CASSESGQKGEKLFF | TGTGCCAGCAGTGAATCGGGCCAAAAGGGGGAAAAACTGTTTTTT
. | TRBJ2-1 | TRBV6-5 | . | CASTLNNEQFF | TGTGCCAGCACATTGAACAATGAGCAGTTCTTC
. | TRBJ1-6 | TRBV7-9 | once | CASSFGGGWVNSPLHF | TGTGCCAGCAGCTTCGGGGGGGGTTGGGTTAATTCACCCCTCCACTTT
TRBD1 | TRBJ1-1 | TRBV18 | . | CASSPLTGTGVRVAEAFF | TGTGCCAGCTCACCTCTCACCGGGACAGGGGTTAGGGTTGCTGAAGCTTTCTTT
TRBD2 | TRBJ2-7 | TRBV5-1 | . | CASSPDGGATSYEQYF | TGCGCCAGCAGCCCAGACGGGGGGGCCACCTCCTACGAGCAGTACTTC
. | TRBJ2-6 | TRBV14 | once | CASSARRQANSGANVLTF | TGTGCCAGCAGTGCAAGGCGGCAGGCTAACTCTGGGGCCAACGTCCTGACTTTC
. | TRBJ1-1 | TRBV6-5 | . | CASRPLPKENTEAFF | TGTGCCAGCAGACCTCTCCCCAAGGAGAACACTGAAGCTTTCTTT
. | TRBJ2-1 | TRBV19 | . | CASSITHNEQFF | TGTGCCAGTAGTATCACCCACAATGAGCAGTTCTTC
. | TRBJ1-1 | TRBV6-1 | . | CASWTFMNTEAFF | TGTGCCAGCTGGACATTCATGAACACTGAAGCTTTCTTT
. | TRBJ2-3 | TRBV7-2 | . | CASSLRRADTQYF | TGTGCCAGCAGCTTACGTCGGGCAGATACGCAGTATTTT
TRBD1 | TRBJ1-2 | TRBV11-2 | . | CASRKTGDGYTF | TGTGCCAGCAGGAAGACAGGGGACGGCTACACCTTC
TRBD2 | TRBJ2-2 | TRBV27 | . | CASTPSLTSGRPGELFF | TGTGCCAGCACCCCGTCCCTTACTAGCGGGAGGCCCGGGGAGCTGTTTTTT